A selection of T cell receptor beta chains follows, all from one sample in a study of blood T cell repertoires in COVID-19. Clones were read by immunoSEQ multiplex PCR, and TCRdb kept only the in-frame ones, dropping some. The sample has 85,000 to 130,000 clones, about 79% seen once. Input material: peripheral blood. All receptors come from a woman of 80 years or more with active or convalescent COVID-19. Both conserved end residues are part of each CDR3. D genes are given only for firm matches. Clone sizes are given selectively: once, few, many, or a class where the clone is expanded.

CDR3 | DNA | J | V | D | size
CASSSVDRNTEAFF | TGTGCCAGCAGCTCAGTCGACAGGAACACTGAAGCTTTCTTT | TRBJ1-1 | TRBV5-5 | NA | NA
CASSPRPGQGTGELFF | TGTGCCAGCTCACCCCGTCCGGGACAGGGGACCGGGGAGCTGTTTTTT | TRBJ2-2 | TRBV18 | TRBD1 | NA
CASSLWDRSGGYTF | TGTGCCAGCAGTTTATGGGACCGAAGCGGGGGCTACACCTTC | TRBJ1-2 | TRBV28 | NA | NA
CASSLKGASNQPQHF | TGTGCCAGCAGTTTAAAGGGGGCGAGCAATCAGCCCCAGCATTTT | TRBJ1-5 | TRBV27 | TRBD1 | once
CASSLGTGVLGGNTIYF | TGTGCCAGCAGCTTGGGGACAGGGGTTTTAGGTGGAAACACCATATATTTT | TRBJ1-3 | TRBV5-5 | TRBD1 | NA
CASSFSQKTRNTIYF | TGTGCCAGCAGTTTCAGTCAAAAGACTCGTAACACCATATATTTT | TRBJ1-3 | TRBV28 | NA | NA
CASSTTGYETQYF | TGTGCCAGTAGTACGACAGGGTACGAGACCCAGTACTTC | TRBJ2-5 | TRBV19 | TRBD1 | NA
CASSEWVSGGAGDTQYF | TGTGCCAGCAGTGAATGGGTTAGCGGGGGGGCCGGAGATACGCAGTATTTT | TRBJ2-3 | TRBV25-1 | TRBD2 | NA
CASRLTPNAFSGTSGEQFF | TGCGCCAGCAGGCTCACCCCAAATGCTTTCTCCGGGACTAGCGGTGAGCAGTTCTTC | TRBJ2-1 | TRBV5-1 | TRBD2 | NA
CACLGGSSGNTIYF | TGTGCCTGCCTGGGAGGCAGCTCTGGAAACACCATATATTTT | TRBJ1-3 | TRBV30 | NA | NA
CASSQTDRGAYANEKLFF | TGTGCCAGCAGCCAAACCGACAGGGGAGCTTACGCTAATGAAAAACTGTTTTTT | TRBJ1-4 | TRBV4-2 | TRBD1 | NA
CASSFPSTTNEKLFF | TGTGCCAGCAGCTTCCCAAGCACAACTAATGAAAAACTGTTTTTT | TRBJ1-4 | TRBV7-9 | NA | few
CASSQYQGELAGELFF | TGTGCCAGCTCACAGTATCAAGGGGAACTGGCCGGGGAGCTGTTTTTT | TRBJ2-2 | TRBV18 | NA | NA